This T cell receptor (beta chain) was recorded in a study of technical replicates of blood from several donors. Trimming cost V 4 bases and J 5 bases, with 11 bases left between them. The CDR3 runs 12 residues. CDR1 is SQVTM, CDR2 ANQGSEA, per germline. The data were produced by immunoSEQ multiplex PCR, yet TCRdb's version contains in-frame clones alone and is incomplete. Of tens of thousands of clones listed, roughly 94% are singletons. The chain carries TRBV29-1 and TRBJ2-5; no reliable D call. The sequenced sample was PBMCs. The sequence derives from a human donor in good health. Some clones in this sample may be carry-over from other donors' samples. The CDR3 DNA follows: TGCAGCGTTGTTACAGTTGGGGAGACCCAGTACTTC. Translation: CSVVTVGETQYF.